These 18 T cell receptor beta chains originate from one sample sequenced in a study of T cells in Graves' hyperthyroidism and ophthalmopathy. TCR beta CDR3 sequences were amplified from RNA transcripts. First-round RT-PCR targeting the TCR CDR3 was performed with the HTBI primer set. MiXCR, applied by TCRdb to the multiplex PCR reads, yields one record per CDR3 protein. This sample yields 250,000 to 300,000 distinct CDR3 sequences, of which about 14% are seen a single time; more than 10% belongs to the top ten. The sample comprised blood. Receptors were obtained from a woman in her 40s with Graves' hyperthyroidism that later progressed to Graves' ophthalmopathy.

This clonotype was observed many times. Its ends do not fully match the called genes, so a read error is possible. The chain has TRBV12-3 or TRBV12-4 and TRBJ1-2; maybe TRBD1 (5 bases). The CDR3 spans 13 residues. CDR3 region: CASSLGTHHTTAF. CDR3 bases: TGTGCCAGCAGTTTAGGGACCCATCATACGACAGCCTTC.

The chain employs TRBV12-3 or TRBV12-4 and TRBJ2-5, with 10 positions matching TRBD2. The CDR3 loop spans 14 amino acids. The trim removed 5 bases at V and 4 bases at J, leaving 4 bases unmatched. Here the CDR3 reads CASSRTSGVETQYF. CDR3 nucleotide sequence: TGTGCCAGCAGTAGGACTAGCGGCGTAGAGACCCAGTACTTC.

The rearrangement links TRBV5-1 to TRBJ1-4; D perhaps matches TRBD1 (5 bases). Germline lookup yields CDR1 SGHRS and CDR2 YFSETQ. Trimming took off 0 bases at V and 1 base at J, with 10 bases between the two ends. The CDR3 covers 16 residues. The CDR3 loop is CASSLGTGGTNEKLFF. The CDR3, as DNA: TGCGCCAGCAGCTTGGGGACCGGGGGAACTAATGAAAAACTGTTTTTT.

This clonotype was seen many times. The rearrangement links TRBV30 to TRBJ1-6, with TRBD1 matching 9 bases. The germline CDR1 and CDR2 sequences are GTSNPN and SVGIG (reference sequence). V gave up 1 base and J gave up 10 bases; unmatched junction bases: 2. The CDR3 is 13 amino acids. CDR3 sequence reads: CAWSGQGVSPLHF. The CDR3 DNA sequence: TGTGCCTGGAGTGGACAGGGGGTATCACCCCTCCACTTT.

The sample holds many counts of this clonotype. The chain carries TRBV7-3 and TRBJ2-3; TRBD2 agrees at 11 bases. V lost 3 bases and J lost 4; bases outside the gene matches: 12. Germline loops: CDR1 SGHTA, CDR2 FQGTGA. The CDR3 is 18 residues long. The CDR3 DNA follows: TGTGCCAGCAGCTTCCTCCCCCTTAGCGGGAGGGCCTCAGATACGCAGTATTTT. It yields the protein CASSFLPLSGRASDTQYF.

The chain employs TRBV25-1 and TRBJ2-5; TRBD2 might be the D (5 bases). Germline V gene lookup returns CDR1 MGHDK and CDR2 SYGVNS. The CDR3 contains 15 residues. V was clipped by 4 bases and J by 3 bases, with 15 bases between them. CDR3 region: CASSGPRGLEETQYF. CDR3 DNA sequence: TGTGCCAGCAGTGGCCCAAGAGGGTTGGAAGAGACCCAGTACTTC.

This clonotype was recorded many times. V and J are TRBV28 and TRBJ1-1; weak D call: TRBD1 (6 bases). The ends were cut back, 6 bases at V and 1 base at J, with 12 bases in the middle. The CDR3 length is 14 residues. Germline CDR1 MDHEN, CDR2 SYDVKM. The CDR3 bases are TGTGCCAGCAGCCGAAGAGGGGGGAACACTGAAGCTTTCTTT. Protein sequence: CASSRRGGNTEAFF.

About this clonotype itself: This sequence may be a read error, since a much larger clone differs from it by one base. The V call is TRBV28, the J call TRBJ1-5; weak D call: TRBD1 (5 bases). The V and J ends lost 8 bases and 0 bases respectively, with 11 bases between them. CDR1 is MDHEN, CDR2 SYDVKM, per germline. This CDR3 comprises 14 residues. In nucleotides, the CDR3 is TGTGCCAGCGCCGGGACGGTTAGCAATCAGCCCCAGCATTTT. As protein: CASAGTVSNQPQHF.

The chain has TRBV20-1 and TRBJ1-1; D gene unclear. Germline V gives CDR1 DFQATT, CDR2 SNEGSKA (reference sequence). Trimming removed 2 bases from V and 5 bases from J, with 6 bases in between. CDR3 length: 11 residues. CDR3 sequence: CSARFLTEAFF. In DNA, the CDR3 is TGCAGTGCTAGATTCCTTACTGAAGCTTTCTTT.

The chain couples TRBV29-1 to TRBJ1-5; possibly TRBD1 for D (5 bases). Germline V gives CDR1 SQVTM, CDR2 ANQGSEA. V shed 4 bases and J shed 6 bases, with 16 bases lying between them. The CDR3 runs 14 residues. CDR3: CSVVVPGQTQPQHF. The CDR3 region has the DNA TGCAGCGTTGTCGTCCCAGGGCAGACTCAGCCCCAGCATTTT.

This clonotype was counted many times. The rearrangement links TRBV10-3 to TRBJ2-1; the D is unclear. Germline V gives CDR1 ENHRY, CDR2 SYGVKD. The CDR3 contains 15 residues. V gave up 2 bases and J gave up 9 bases, with 17 bases separating them. The CDR3 DNA reads TGTGCCATCAGTGAGCCCCGGACCCGTTTATTTGAGCAGTTCTTC. Protein product: CAISEPRTRLFEQFF.

CDR3 protein: CASSVGWGAETQYF. The CDR3 DNA follows: TGTGCCAGCAGCGTAGGCTGGGGGGCAGAGACCCAGTACTTC. This rearrangement joins TRBV9 to TRBJ2-5, with D perhaps matching TRBD1 or TRBD2 (6 bases each). CDR1 SGDLS and CDR2 YYNGEE come from the germline V gene. The CDR3 loop spans 14 amino acids. V lost 0 bases and J 4 bases, leaving 10 bases between the germline ends.

This chain uses TRBV7-8 with TRBJ2-7; 11 bases fit TRBD2. The CDR3 length is 15 residues. V lost 6 bases and J lost 2; bases outside the gene matches: 6. Germline CDR1 and CDR2: SGHVS and FQNEAQ. CDR3 sequence (DNA): TGTGCCAGCAGTCAGACTAGCGGGACCACCTACGAGCAGTACTTC. This gives the protein CASSQTSGTTYEQYF.

The sample holds many counts of this clonotype. This rearrangement joins TRBV6-1 to TRBJ1-5; TRBD1 matches 9 bases. CDR3 length: 13 residues. J lost 9 bases, V lost 4 bases, and 4 bases had no gene match. Germline assignment: CDR1 MNHNS and CDR2 SASEGT. The CDR3 region has the DNA TGTGCCAGCAGTGGGACAGGGGTAGGGCCCCAGCATTTT. As protein: CASSGTGVGPQHF.

This clonotype was detected ten times or more. The V and J genes are TRBV19 and TRBJ1-4; D gene uncertain. Deletions cut 3 bases from V and 7 bases from J, with 9 bases between. The CDR3 loop spans 13 amino acids. Per the germline V gene, CDR1 is LNHDA and CDR2 is SQIVND (reference sequence). This CDR3 is CASSITHGEKLFF. DNA for the CDR3: TGTGCCAGTAGTATCACGCATGGTGAAAAACTGTTTTTT.

In its sample, this clonotype was seen many times. The J gene is TRBJ2-7, the V gene TRBV3-1; D is undetermined. Trimming removed 4 bases at V and 1 base at J, with 5 bases between. The CDR3 covers 12 residues. Germline CDR1 reads LGHDT; CDR2 reads YNNKEL (reference sequence). The CDR3 sequence is CASSRHSYEQYF. DNA for the CDR3: TGTGCCAGCAGCCGACATTCCTACGAGCAGTACTTC.

This clonotype was counted many times. The chain couples TRBV5-1 to TRBJ2-3; 7 bases agree with TRBD1. Germline CDR1 and CDR2: SGHRS and YFSETQ. This CDR3 contains 15 residues. V was pared by 7 bases and J by 0 bases, with 8 bases of the junction left unmatched. The CDR3 loop is CASFGQAASTDTQYF. CDR3 in DNA: TGCGCCAGCTTCGGACAGGCCGCAAGCACAGATACGCAGTATTTT.

There are many counts of this clonotype. This chain connects TRBV2 to TRBJ2-3, with 9 bases that match TRBD2. This CDR3 spans 16 amino acids. Unmatched junction bases numbered 15, after V lost 5 bases and J lost 9 bases. CDR1 is SNHLY, CDR2 FYNNEI, per germline. Here the CDR3 reads CASSSPDSGSLRTQYF. DNA of the CDR3: TGTGCCAGCAGTTCCCCGGATAGCGGGAGTTTGAGGACGCAGTATTTT.